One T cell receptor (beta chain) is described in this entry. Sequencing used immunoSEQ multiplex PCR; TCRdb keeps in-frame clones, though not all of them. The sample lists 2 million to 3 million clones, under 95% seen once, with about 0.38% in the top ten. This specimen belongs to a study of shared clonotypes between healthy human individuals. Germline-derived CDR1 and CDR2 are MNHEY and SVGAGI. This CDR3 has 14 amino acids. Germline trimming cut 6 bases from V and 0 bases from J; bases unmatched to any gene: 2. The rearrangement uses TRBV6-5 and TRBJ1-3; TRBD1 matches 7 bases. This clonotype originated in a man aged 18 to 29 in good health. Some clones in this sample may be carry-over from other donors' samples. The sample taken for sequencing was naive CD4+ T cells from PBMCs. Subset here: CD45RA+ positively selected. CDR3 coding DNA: TGTGCCAGCAGACCAGGGGGCTCTGGAAACACCATATATTTT. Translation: CASRPGGSGNTIYF.